This paragraph covers one T cell receptor beta chain sequence. The sample belongs to a study of blood T cell repertoires in COVID-19. V trimming: 4 bases; J trimming: 0 bases; junction bases outside the gene matches: 5. CDR3 length: 17 amino acids. Germline V CDR1 and CDR2: KGHDR, SFDVKD. TCRdb keeps only in-frame clones here, not all; method: immunoSEQ multiplex PCR. There are about 280,000 clones in the sample; 87% occur only once, and 6% to 7% lies in the top ten. Recovered status applied to Cohort 3 donors who had two consecutive negative PCRs. It also applied to those with clearance or with symptom resolution.

Sequenced material: PBMCs or T cells enriched from blood (not recorded which). This clonotype was sampled from a woman between 35 and 50 years old who had recovered from COVID-19. The V and J genes are TRBV24-1 and TRBJ2-3, with 11 bases lining up with TRBD1. The CDR3 nucleotides read TGTGCCACCAGTGACTCCGGGACAGGGGGGAGCACAGATACGCAGTATTTT. Amino acid sequence: CATSDSGTGGSTDTQYF.